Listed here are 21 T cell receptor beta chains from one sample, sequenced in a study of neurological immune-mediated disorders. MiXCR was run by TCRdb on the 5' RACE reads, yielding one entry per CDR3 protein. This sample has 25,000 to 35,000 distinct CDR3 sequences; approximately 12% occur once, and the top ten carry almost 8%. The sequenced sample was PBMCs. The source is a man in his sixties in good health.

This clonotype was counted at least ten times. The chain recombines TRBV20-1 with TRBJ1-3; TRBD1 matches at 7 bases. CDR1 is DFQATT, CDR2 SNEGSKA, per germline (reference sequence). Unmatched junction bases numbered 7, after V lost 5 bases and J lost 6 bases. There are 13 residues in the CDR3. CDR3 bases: TGCAGTGCTGGGGACAGAAGTACAAACACCATATATTTT. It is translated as CSAGDRSTNTIYF.

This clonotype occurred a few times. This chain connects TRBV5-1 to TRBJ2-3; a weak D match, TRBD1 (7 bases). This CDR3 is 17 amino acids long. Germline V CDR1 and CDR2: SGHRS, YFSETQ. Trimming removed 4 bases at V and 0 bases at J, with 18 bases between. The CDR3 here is CASSPRRETGSTDTQYF. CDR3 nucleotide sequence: TGCGCCAGCAGCCCAAGGAGGGAGACAGGGAGCACAGATACGCAGTATTTT.

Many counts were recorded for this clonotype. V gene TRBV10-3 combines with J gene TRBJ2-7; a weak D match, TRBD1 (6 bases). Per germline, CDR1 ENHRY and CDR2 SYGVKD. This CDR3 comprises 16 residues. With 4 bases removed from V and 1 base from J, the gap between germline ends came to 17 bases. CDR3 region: CAISASTGTRSYEQYF. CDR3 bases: TGTGCCATCAGTGCCTCGACAGGAACACGATCCTACGAGCAGTACTTC.

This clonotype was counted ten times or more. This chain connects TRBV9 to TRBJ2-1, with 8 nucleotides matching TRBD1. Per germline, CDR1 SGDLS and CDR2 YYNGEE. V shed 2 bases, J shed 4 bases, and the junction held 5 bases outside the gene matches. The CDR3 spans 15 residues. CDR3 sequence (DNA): TGTGCCAGCAGCGTTCGGACAGGGCCATACAATGAGCAGTTCTTC. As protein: CASSVRTGPYNEQFF.

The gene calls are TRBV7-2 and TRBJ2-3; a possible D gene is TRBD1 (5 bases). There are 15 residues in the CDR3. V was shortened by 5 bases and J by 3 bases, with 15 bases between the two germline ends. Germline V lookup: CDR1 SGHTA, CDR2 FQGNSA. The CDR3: CASSLLQGATDTQYF. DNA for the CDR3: TGTGCCAGCAGCCTGCTCCAAGGGGCTACAGATACGCAGTATTTT.

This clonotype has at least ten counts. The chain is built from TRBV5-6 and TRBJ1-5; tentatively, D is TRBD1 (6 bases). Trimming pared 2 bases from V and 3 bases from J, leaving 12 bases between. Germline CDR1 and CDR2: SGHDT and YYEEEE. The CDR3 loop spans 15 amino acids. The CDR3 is CASSFKNRVNQPQHF. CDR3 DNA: TGTGCCAGCAGCTTCAAAAACAGGGTCAATCAGCCCCAGCATTTT.

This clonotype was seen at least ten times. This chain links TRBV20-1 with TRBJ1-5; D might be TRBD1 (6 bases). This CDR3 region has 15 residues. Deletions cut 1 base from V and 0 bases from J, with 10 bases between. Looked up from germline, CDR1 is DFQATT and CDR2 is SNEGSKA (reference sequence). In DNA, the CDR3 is TGCAGTGCTAGAGGACAGGCGTATAGCAATCAGCCCCAGCATTTT. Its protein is CSARGQAYSNQPQHF.

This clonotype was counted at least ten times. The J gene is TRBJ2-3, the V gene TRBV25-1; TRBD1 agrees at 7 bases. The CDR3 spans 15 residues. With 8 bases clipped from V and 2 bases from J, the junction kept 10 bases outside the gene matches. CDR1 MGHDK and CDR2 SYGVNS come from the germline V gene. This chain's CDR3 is CASSWTGEDTDTQYF. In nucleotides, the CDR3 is TGTGCCAGCTCCTGGACAGGTGAAGACACAGATACGCAGTATTTT.

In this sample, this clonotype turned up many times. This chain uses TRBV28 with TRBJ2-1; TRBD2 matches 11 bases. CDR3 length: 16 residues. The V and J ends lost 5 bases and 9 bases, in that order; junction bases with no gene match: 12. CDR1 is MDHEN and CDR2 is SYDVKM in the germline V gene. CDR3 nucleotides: TGTGCCAGCAGTCAATTTAGCGGGAGGGCCGAGGGTGAGCAGTTCTTC. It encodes CASSQFSGRAEGEQFF.

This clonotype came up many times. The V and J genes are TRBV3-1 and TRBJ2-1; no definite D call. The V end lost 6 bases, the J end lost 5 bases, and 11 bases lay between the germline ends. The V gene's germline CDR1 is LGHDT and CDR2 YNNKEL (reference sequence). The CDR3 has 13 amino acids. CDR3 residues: CASSPDTHNEQFF. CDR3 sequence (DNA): TGTGCCAGCAGTCCCGACACCCACAATGAGCAGTTCTTC.

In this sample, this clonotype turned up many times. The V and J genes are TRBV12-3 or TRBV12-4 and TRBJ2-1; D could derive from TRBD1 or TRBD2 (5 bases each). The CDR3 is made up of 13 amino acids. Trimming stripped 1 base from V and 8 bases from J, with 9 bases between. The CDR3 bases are TGTGCCAGCAGTTTAGTTGAGGGGCATGAGCAGTTCTTC. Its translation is CASSLVEGHEQFF.

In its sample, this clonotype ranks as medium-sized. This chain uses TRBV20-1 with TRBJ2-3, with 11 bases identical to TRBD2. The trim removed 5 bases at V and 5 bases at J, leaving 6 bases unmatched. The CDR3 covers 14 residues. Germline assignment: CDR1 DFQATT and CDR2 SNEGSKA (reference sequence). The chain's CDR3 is CSAPTSGRGDTQYF. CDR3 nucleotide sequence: TGCAGTGCTCCAACTAGCGGGAGAGGAGATACGCAGTATTTT.

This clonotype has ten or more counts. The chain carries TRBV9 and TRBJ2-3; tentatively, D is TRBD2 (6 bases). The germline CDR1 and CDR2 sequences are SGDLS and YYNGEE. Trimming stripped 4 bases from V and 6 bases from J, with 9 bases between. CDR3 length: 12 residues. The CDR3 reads CASSLGRDTQYF. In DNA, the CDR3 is TGTGCCAGCAGCTTGGGGAGGGATACGCAGTATTTT.

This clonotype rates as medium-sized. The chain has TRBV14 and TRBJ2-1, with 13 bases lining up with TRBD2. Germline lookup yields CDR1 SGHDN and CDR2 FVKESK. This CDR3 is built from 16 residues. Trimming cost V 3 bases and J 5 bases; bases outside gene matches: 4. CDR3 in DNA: TGTGCCAGCAGCCATAGGACTAGCGGGAGAGACAATGAGCAGTTCTTC. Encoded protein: CASSHRTSGRDNEQFF.

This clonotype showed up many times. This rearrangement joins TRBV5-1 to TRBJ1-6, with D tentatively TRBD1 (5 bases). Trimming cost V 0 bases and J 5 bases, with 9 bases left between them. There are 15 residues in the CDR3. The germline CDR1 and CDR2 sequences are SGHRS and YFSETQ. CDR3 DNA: TGCGCCAGCAGCTTGGGGACAAGTGATAATTCACCCCTCCACTTT. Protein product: CASSLGTSDNSPLHF.

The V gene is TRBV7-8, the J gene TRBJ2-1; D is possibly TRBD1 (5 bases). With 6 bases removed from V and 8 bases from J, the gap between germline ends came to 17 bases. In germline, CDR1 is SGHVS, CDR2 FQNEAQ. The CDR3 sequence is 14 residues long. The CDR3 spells CASSPYMEGDEQFF. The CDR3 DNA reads TGTGCCAGCAGTCCATACATGGAAGGGGATGAGCAGTTCTTC.

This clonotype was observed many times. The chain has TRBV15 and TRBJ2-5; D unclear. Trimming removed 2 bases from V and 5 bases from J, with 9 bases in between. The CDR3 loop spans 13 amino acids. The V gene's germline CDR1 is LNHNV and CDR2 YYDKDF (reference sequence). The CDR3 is CATSRRIRETQYF. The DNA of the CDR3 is TGTGCCACCAGCAGACGGATCCGGGAGACCCAGTACTTC.

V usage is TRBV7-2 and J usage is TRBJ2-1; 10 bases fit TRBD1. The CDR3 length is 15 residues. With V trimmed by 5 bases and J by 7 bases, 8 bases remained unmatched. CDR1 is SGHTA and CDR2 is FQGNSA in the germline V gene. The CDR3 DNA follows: TGTGCCAGCAGCCCCCGGGACAGGGGCCTTAATGAGCAGTTCTTC. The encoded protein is CASSPRDRGLNEQFF.

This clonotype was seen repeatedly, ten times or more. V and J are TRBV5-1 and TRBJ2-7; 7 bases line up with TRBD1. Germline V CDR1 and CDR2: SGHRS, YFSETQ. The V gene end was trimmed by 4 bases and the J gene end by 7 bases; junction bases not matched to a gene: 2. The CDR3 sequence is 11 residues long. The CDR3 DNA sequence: TGCGCCAGCAGCGAACAGGGGGAGCAGTACTTC. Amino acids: CASSEQGEQYF. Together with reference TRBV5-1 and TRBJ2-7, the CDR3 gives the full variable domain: KAGVTQTPRYLIKTRGQQVTLSCSPISGHRSVSWYQQTPGQGLQFLFEYFSETQRNKGNFPGRFSGRQFSNSRSEMNVSTLELGDSALYLCASSEQGEQYFGPGTRLTVT.

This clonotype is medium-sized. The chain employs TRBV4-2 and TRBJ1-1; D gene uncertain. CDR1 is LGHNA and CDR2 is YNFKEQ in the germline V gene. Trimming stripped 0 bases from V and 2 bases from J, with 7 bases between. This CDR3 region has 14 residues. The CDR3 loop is CASSQDYVNTEAFF. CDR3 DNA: TGTGCCAGCAGCCAAGATTATGTAAACACTGAAGCTTTCTTT.

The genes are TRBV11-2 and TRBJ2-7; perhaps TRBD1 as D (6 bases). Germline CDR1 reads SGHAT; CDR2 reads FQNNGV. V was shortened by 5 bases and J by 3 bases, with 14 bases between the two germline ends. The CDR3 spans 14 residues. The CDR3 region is CASSPGDNRYEQYF. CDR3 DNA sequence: TGTGCCAGCAGCCCCGGGGACAATCGCTACGAGCAGTACTTC.